Listed below are T cell receptor beta chains from one sample, sequenced in a study of blood T cell repertoires in COVID-19. Measured with immunoSEQ multiplex PCR; TCRdb has only the in-frame clones, and not every one. The sample comprises 160,000 or so clones, approximately 86% of which are singletons, and around 4% rests with the top ten. The sample taken for sequencing was peripheral blood. Every receptor here comes from a woman aged 60-70 years who had recovered from COVID-19. The CDR3 runs from the conserved cysteine through the conserved F or W. Each record gives: D gene, J gene, V gene, CDR3 DNA, CDR3 protein. The D gene is left open where the match is weak.

. | TRBJ2-1 | TRBV5-6 | TGTGCCAGCAGCTTGCGGTTACAGGGTAATGAGCAGTTCTTC | CASSLRLQGNEQFF
. | TRBJ2-1 | TRBV5-1 | TGCGCCAGCAGCACCCTCAGGGATATCTCCTACAATGAGCAGTTCTTC | CASSTLRDISYNEQFF
. | TRBJ1-1 | TRBV2 | TGTGCCAGCAGGAGTCAGGGCAACACTGAAGCTTTCTTT | CASRSQGNTEAFF
TRBD1 | TRBJ2-6 | TRBV10-3 | TGTGCCGTAGGACAGGGAGACTTTGGGGCCAACGTCCTGACTTTC | CAVGQGDFGANVLTF
. | TRBJ2-2 | TRBV5-1 | TGCGCCAGCAGCTTGGAAACGGGGATAAACACCGGGGAGCTGTTTTTT | CASSLETGINTGELFF
. | TRBJ2-7 | TRBV6-1 | TGTGCCAGCAGTGAAGGGCGGGACTCCTACGAGCAGTACTTC | CASSEGRDSYEQYF
. | TRBJ2-2 | TRBV9 | TGTGCCAGCAGCTTCCAGTCCGGGGAGCTGTTTTTT | CASSFQSGELFF
TRBD1 | TRBJ2-7 | TRBV2 | TGTGCCAGCAGGAGGGACAGCCAGAGCTCCTACGAGCAGTACTTC | CASRRDSQSSYEQYF
. | TRBJ1-5 | TRBV12-5 | TGTGCTAGTGCTGGGGGGTCAAGCAATCAGCCCCAGCATTTT | CASAGGSSNQPQHF
. | TRBJ2-1 | TRBV5-1 | TGCGCCAGCAGCGACCTGGGGGCGAATGAGCAGTTCTTC | CASSDLGANEQFF
. | TRBJ1-5 | TRBV19 | TGTGCCAGTAGTATATGGGCAGGTAGTGATCAGCCCCAGCATTTT | CASSIWAGSDQPQHF
. | TRBJ2-2 | TRBV28 | TGTGCCAGCAGTCAACCGACACCGTACGCGAACACCGGGGAGCTGTTTTTT | CASSQPTPYANTGELFF
TRBD1 | TRBJ1-1 | TRBV13 | TGTGCCAGCAGCGCACAGGGGGCGCTTAACACTGAAGCTTTCTTT | CASSAQGALNTEAFF
. | TRBJ2-3 | TRBV5-1 | TGCGCCAGCAGCTCAGAGACTATAGGGTTGACGCAGTATTTT | CASSSETIGLTQYF